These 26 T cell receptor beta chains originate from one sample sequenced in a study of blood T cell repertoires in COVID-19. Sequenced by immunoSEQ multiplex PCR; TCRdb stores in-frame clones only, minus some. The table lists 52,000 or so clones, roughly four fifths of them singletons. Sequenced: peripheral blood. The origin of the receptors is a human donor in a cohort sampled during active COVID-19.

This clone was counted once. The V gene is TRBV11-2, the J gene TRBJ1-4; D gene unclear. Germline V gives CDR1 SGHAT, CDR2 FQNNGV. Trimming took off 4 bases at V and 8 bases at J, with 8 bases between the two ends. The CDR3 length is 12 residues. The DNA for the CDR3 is TGTGCCAGCAGCTCAACCAGGGAAAAACTGTTTTTT. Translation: CASSSTREKLFF.

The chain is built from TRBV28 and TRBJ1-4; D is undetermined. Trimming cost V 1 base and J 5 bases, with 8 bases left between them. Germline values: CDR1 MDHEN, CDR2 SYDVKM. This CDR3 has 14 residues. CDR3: CASSLLLGNEKLFF. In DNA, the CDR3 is TGTGCCAGCAGTTTATTGCTCGGGAATGAAAAACTGTTTTTT.

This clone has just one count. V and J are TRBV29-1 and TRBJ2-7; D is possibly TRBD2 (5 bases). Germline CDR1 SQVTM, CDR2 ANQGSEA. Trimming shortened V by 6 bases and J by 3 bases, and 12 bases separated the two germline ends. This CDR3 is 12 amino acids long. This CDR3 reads CSVVSRGYEQYF. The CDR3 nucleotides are TGCAGCGTCGTATCCCGGGGCTACGAGCAGTACTTC.

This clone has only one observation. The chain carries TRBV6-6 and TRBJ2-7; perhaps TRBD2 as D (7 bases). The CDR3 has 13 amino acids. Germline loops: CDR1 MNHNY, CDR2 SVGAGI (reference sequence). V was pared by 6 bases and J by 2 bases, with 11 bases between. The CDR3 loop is CASRAGAAYEQYF. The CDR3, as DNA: TGTGCCAGCAGGGCGGGGGCCGCCTACGAGCAGTACTTC.

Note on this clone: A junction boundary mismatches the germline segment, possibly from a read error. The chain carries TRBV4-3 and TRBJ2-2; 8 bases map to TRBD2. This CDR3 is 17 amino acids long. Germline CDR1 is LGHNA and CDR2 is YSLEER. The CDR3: CTSSQEISGGNTGELFF. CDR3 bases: TGCACCAGCAGCCAAGAGATCAGCGGGGGAAACACCGGGGAGCTGTTTTTT.

Written as DNA, the CDR3 is TGTGCCAGCAGCCCTCAGGGGGTGGACACAGATACGCAGTATTTT. Protein sequence: CASSPQGVDTDTQYF. The chain employs TRBV2 and TRBJ2-3; 7 bases map to TRBD1. The CDR3 is 15 residues long. The germline V gene has CDR1 SNHLY and CDR2 FYNNEI. The J segment lost 2 bases and the V segment lost 6 bases, leaving 8 bases of the junction unmatched.

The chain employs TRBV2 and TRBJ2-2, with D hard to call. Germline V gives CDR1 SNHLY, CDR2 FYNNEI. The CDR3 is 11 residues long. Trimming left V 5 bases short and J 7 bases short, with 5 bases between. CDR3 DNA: TGTGCCAGCAGTCCTAGCGGGGAGCTGTTTTTT. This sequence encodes CASSPSGELFF.

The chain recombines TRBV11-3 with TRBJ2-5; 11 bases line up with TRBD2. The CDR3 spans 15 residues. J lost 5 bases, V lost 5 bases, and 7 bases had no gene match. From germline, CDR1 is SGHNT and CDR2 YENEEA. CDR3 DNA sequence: TGTGCCAGCAGCCATAGCGGGGGGGCCGGGGAGACCCAGTACTTC. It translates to CASSHSGGAGETQYF.

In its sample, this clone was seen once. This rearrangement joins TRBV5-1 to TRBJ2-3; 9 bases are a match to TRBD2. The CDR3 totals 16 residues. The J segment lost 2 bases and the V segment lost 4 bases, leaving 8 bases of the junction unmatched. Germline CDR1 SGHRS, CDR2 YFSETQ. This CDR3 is CASSLGLAFNTDTQYF. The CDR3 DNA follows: TGCGCCAGCAGCCTGGGACTAGCTTTCAACACAGATACGCAGTATTTT. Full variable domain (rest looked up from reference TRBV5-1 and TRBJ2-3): KAGVTQTPRYLIKTRGQQVTLSCSPISGHRSVSWYQQTPGQGLQFLFEYFSETQRNKGNFPGRFSGRQFSNSRSEMNVSTLELGDSALYLCASSLGLAFNTDTQYFGPGTRLTVL.

CDR3 bases: TGTGCCAGCAGCGCGTTACTAGCGGGGGGGGAAAAAAGCAATGAGCAGTTCTTC. As protein: CASSALLAGGEKSNEQFF. The V and J genes are TRBV3-1 (or the pseudogene TRBV3-2) and TRBJ2-1, with 13 bases aligning to TRBD2. Trimming at V came to 5 bases and at J to 6 bases, leaving 13 bases not matched to a gene. Germline lookup yields CDR1 LGHDT and CDR2 YNNKEL (reference sequence). This CDR3 region has 18 residues.

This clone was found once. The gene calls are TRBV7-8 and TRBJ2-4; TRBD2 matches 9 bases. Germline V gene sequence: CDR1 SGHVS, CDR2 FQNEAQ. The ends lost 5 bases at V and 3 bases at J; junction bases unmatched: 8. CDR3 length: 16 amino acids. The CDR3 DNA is TGTGCCAGCAGCCCTTTGGCGGGAGGGGGCAAAAACATTCAGTACTTC. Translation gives CASSPLAGGGKNIQYF.

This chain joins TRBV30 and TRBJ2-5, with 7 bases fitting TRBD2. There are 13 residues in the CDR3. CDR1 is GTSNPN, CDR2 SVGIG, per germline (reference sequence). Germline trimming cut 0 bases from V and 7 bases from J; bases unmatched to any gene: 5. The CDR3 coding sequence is TGTGCCTGGAGTGTTGGGGGGGAAGGGACCCAGTACTTC. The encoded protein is CAWSVGGEGTQYF.

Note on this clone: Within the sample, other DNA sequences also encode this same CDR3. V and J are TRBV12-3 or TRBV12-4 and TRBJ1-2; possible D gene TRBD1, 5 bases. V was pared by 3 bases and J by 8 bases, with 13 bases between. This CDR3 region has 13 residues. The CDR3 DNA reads TGTGCCAGCAGTTTTGTCAGGGAAGGAGGCTACACCTTC. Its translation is CASSFVREGGYTF.

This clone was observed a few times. The CDR3 sequence: CASSISGDTDTQYF. The CDR3 bases are TGTGCCAGCTCAATATCCGGGGACACAGATACGCAGTATTTT. This chain uses TRBV18 with TRBJ2-3; tentative D call: TRBD2 (5 bases). The CDR3 covers 14 residues. Trimming took off 5 bases at V and 2 bases at J, with 11 bases between the two ends. Per germline, CDR1 KGHSH and CDR2 LQKENI.

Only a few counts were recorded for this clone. CDR3 loop: CASSLGQGNYGYTF. In nucleotides, the CDR3 is TGTGCCAGCAGCTTAGGACAGGGGAACTATGGCTACACCTTC. V and J are TRBV7-2 and TRBJ1-2, with 8 positions matching TRBD1. This CDR3 spans 14 amino acids. The trim removed 1 base at V and 2 bases at J, leaving 0 bases unmatched. Germline V gene sequence: CDR1 SGHTA, CDR2 FQGNSA.

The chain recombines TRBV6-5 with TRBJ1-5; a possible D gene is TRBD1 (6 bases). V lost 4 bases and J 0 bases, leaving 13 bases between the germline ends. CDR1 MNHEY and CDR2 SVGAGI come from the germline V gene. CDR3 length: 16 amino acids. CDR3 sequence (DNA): TGTGCCAGCAGTTCCCGACCGGACAGTAGCAATCAGCCCCAGCATTTT. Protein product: CASSSRPDSSNQPQHF.

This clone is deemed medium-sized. CDR3 protein: CASSVPGFSGANVLTF. CDR3 in DNA: TGTGCCAGCAGCGTCCCGGGATTCTCTGGGGCCAACGTCCTGACTTTC. The rearrangement links TRBV9 to TRBJ2-6; D might be TRBD2 (5 bases). This CDR3 region has 16 residues. V shed 2 bases and J shed 0 bases, with 9 bases lying between them. Germline-derived CDR1 and CDR2 are SGDLS and YYNGEE.

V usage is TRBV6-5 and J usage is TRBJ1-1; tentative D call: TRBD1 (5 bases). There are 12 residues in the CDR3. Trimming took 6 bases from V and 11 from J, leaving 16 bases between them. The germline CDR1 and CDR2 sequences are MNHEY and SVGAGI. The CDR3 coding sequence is TGTGCCAGCAGCCGAGCGGGGGGTCGGGCTTTCTTT. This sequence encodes CASSRAGGRAFF.

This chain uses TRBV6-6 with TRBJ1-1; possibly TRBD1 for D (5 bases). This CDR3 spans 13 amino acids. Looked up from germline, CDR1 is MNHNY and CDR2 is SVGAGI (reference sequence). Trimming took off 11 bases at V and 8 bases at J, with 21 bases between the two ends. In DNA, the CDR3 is TGTGCCTTAAGGGGCAGGGCCAACGAGGAAGCTTTCTTT. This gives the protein CALRGRANEEAFF.

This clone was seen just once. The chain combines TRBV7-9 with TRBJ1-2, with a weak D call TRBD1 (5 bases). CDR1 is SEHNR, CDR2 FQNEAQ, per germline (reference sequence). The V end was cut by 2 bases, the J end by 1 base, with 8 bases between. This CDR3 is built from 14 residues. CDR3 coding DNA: TGTGCCAGCAGCTTATTAGGGGTTAACTATGGCTACACCTTC. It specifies CASSLLGVNYGYTF.

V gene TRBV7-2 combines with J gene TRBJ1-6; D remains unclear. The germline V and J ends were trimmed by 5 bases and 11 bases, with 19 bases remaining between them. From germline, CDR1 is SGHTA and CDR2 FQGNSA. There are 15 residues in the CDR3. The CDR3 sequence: CASSLEHPRLAPLHF. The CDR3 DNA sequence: TGTGCCAGCAGCCTAGAACACCCTCGACTGGCACCCCTCCACTTT.

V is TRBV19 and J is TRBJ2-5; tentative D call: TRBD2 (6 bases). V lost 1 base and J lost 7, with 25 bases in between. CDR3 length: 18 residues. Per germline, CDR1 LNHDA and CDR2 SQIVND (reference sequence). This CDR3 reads CASSIAGWGRGIRGTQYF. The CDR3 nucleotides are TGTGCCAGTAGTATAGCCGGGTGGGGTCGGGGGATAAGAGGGACCCAGTACTTC.

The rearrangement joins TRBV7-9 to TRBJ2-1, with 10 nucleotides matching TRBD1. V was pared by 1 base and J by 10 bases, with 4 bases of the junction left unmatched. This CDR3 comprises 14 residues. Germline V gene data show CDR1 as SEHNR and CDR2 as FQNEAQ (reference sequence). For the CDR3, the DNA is TGTGCCAGCAGCTTAGGGGACAGGGGAGAGGAGCAGTTCTTC. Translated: CASSLGDRGEEQFF.

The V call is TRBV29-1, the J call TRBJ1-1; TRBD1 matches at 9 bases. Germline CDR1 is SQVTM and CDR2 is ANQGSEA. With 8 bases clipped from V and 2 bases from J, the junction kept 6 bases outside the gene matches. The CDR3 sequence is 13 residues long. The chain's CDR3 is CSTQQGANTEAFF. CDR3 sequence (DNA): TGCAGCACTCAACAGGGGGCTAACACTGAAGCTTTCTTT.

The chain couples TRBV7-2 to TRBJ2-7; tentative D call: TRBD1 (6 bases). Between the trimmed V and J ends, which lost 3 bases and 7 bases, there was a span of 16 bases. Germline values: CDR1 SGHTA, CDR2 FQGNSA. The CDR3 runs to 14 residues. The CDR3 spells CASSFLGALGEQYF. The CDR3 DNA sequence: TGTGCCAGCAGCTTCCTGGGGGCCCTCGGAGAGCAGTACTTC.

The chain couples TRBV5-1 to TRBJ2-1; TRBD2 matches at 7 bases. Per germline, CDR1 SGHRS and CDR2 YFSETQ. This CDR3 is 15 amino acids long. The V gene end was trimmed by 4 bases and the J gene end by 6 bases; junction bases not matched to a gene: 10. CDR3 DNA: TGCGCCAGCAGCCCGACTAGCCTCCCGAGCAATGAGCAGTTCTTC. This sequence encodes CASSPTSLPSNEQFF.